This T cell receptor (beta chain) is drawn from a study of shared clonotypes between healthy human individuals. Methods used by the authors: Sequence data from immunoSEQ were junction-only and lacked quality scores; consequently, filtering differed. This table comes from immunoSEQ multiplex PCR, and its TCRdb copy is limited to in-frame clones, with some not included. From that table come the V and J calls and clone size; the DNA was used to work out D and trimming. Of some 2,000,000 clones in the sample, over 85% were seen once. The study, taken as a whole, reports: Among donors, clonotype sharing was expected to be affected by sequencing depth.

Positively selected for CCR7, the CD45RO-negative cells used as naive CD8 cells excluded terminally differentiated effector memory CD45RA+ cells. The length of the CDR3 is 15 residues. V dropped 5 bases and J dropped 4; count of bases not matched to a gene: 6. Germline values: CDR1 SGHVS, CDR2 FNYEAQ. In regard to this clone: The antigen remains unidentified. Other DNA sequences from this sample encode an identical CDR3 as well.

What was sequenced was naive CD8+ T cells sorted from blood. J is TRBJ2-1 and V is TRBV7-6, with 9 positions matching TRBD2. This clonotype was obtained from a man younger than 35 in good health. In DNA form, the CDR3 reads TGTGCCAGCAGCCTCGCTAGCGGGGCATACAATGAGCAGTTCTTC. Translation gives CASSLASGAYNEQFF.